This note documents a single TCR beta chain sequence. Its antigen remains unidentified. The sample belongs to a study of T cell responses to AZD1222 COVID-19 vaccine. The table came from immunoSEQ multiplex PCR; TCRdb's copy has only in-frame clones and leaves some out. Of under 50,000 clones detected, roughly 89% appear once; the ten largest clones hold roughly 1.1%. Germline V lookup: CDR1 ENHRY, CDR2 SYGVKD. The CDR3 has 13 residues. The J segment lost 3 bases and the V segment lost 5 bases, leaving 3 bases of the junction unmatched. The study's findings and limits: Seropositive status at baseline applied to only six AZD1222 recipients. It should be noted that donors were predominantly white British and more often female, and clonal diversity was possibly underestimated. Among spike-specific TCRs, nearly half reportedly target unmutated variant regions.

The material sequenced was peripheral blood, taken 28 days after the second AZD1222 dose. This clonotype was sampled from an adult who received the AZD1222 COVID-19 vaccine. The rearrangement joins TRBV10-3 to TRBJ2-7; TRBD1 matches at 8 bases. CDR3 sequence reads: CAISRQGFYEQYF. Here the CDR3 DNA reads TGTGCCATCAGTCGACAGGGGTTCTACGAGCAGTACTTC.